This T cell receptor (beta chain) is from a study of shared clonotypes between healthy human individuals. Study background: Each donor contributed plates that comprised three CD4 naive, three CD4 memory, two CD8 naive and one CD8 memory.

This clone was seen once. Deep level was the assay's run setting. The genomic DNA of each subset was split evenly across several immunoSEQ plates. This table comes from immunoSEQ multiplex PCR, and its TCRdb copy is limited to in-frame clones, with some not included. In the table there are more than 2 million clones, approximately 94% of which are singletons. Germline CDR1 and CDR2: SGHAT and FQNNGV. This CDR3 is 14 amino acids long. The V end was cut by 2 bases, the J end by 3 bases, with 9 bases between. CD8 cells regarded as naive lacked CD45RO, were positively chosen for CCR7, and omitted terminally differentiated effector memory CD45RA+ cells.

This receptor was taken from a young man in good health. V gene TRBV11-2 combines with J gene TRBJ2-3; weak D call: TRBD1 (5 bases). The specimen sequenced was naive CD8+ T cells sorted from blood. Here the CDR3 reads CASSLNQGTDTQYF. The CDR3 nucleotides are TGTGCCAGCAGCTTAAATCAGGGTACAGATACGCAGTATTTT.